The rows below give T cell receptor beta chains drawn from one sample of a study of T cell responses to AZD1222 COVID-19 vaccine. Clones were sequenced by immunoSEQ multiplex PCR, and TCRdb holds only the in-frame ones, with some missing. The table shows approximately 150,000 clones, with about nine tenths occurring only once. Sequences were derived from peripheral blood, sampled on day 0 of AZD1222 vaccination. All receptors come from an adult in good health. The CDR3 runs from the conserved cysteine through the conserved F or W. Rows may omit the clone size; those that give it use once, few, many or a size class.

CDR3 protein: CAISESAGLGETQYF; J gene: TRBJ2-5; V gene: TRBV10-3; clone size: -
CDR3 protein: CASTYSSYNSPLHF; J gene: TRBJ1-6; V gene: TRBV19; clone size: -
CDR3 protein: CASSSRRWRADTQYF; J gene: TRBJ2-3; V gene: TRBV27; clone size: -
CDR3 protein: CASSLVEGGPNEQFF; J gene: TRBJ2-1; V gene: TRBV7-2; clone size: -
CDR3 protein: CASSPPRLAGNTGELFF; J gene: TRBJ2-2; V gene: TRBV2; clone size: once
CDR3 protein: CASSWRGHSYNEQFF; J gene: TRBJ2-1; V gene: TRBV27; clone size: -
CDR3 protein: CASSLAGVSTDTQYF; J gene: TRBJ2-3; V gene: TRBV5-4; clone size: -
CDR3 protein: CASSYEMNTEAFF; J gene: TRBJ1-1; V gene: TRBV6-5; clone size: -
CDR3 protein: CSVETPPGEQQYF; J gene: TRBJ2-7; V gene: TRBV29-1; clone size: -
CDR3 protein: CASSQTDRVTNTEAFF; J gene: TRBJ1-1; V gene: TRBV4-1; clone size: -